Shown below are 21 T cell receptor beta chains from a single sample sequenced in a study of CD8+ T cells in alopecia areata. In each case, RNA was isolated and then reverse transcribed into cDNA as the sequencing template. The table came from immunoSEQ multiplex PCR; TCRdb's copy has only in-frame clones and leaves some out. Of about 210,000 clones detected, about three fifths appear once; the ten largest clones hold around 3.9%. Specified treatment: oral pan-JAK inhibitor, 5-10 mg twice daily. The input for sequencing was CD4+ T cells sorted from blood, taken at week 4, from a patient treated with tofacitinib. The receptors here all came from a human donor with alopecia areata.

The chain combines TRBV6-6 with TRBJ2-5, with D perhaps TRBD2 (7 bases). The V end was cut by 4 bases, the J end by 4 bases, with 16 bases between. CDR1 and CDR2 from the germline V gene are MNHNY and SVGAGI (reference sequence). The CDR3 spans 15 residues. The CDR3 coding sequence is TGTGCCAGCAGTTCTTCCCCGGGGGGCGGAGAGACCCAGTACTTC. Translation: CASSSSPGGGETQYF.

This clone appeared a few times. This chain uses TRBV29-1 with TRBJ2-1; D could derive from TRBD1 or TRBD2 (6 bases each). The length of the CDR3 is 17 residues. Deletions cut 3 bases from V and 0 bases from J, with 18 bases between. Per germline, CDR1 SQVTM and CDR2 ANQGSEA. This chain's CDR3 is CSVEPPGGHSSYNEQFF. CDR3 nucleotides: TGCAGCGTTGAGCCCCCCGGGGGCCATAGCTCCTACAATGAGCAGTTCTTC.

V is TRBV5-4 and J is TRBJ2-5; 8 nucleotides line up with TRBD2. CDR1 and CDR2 (germline): SGHNT, YYREEE (reference sequence). This CDR3 is built from 13 residues. The V gene end was trimmed by 6 bases and the J gene end by 4 bases; junction bases not matched to a gene: 5. The CDR3 loop reads CASKAGVGETQYF. The DNA for the CDR3 is TGTGCCAGCAAAGCGGGGGTGGGAGAGACCCAGTACTTC. The full variable domain, with the rest looked up from reference TRBV5-4 and TRBJ2-5, is ETGVTQSPTHLIKTRGQQVTLRCSSQSGHNTVSWYQQALGQGPQFIFQYYREEENGRGNFPPRFSGLQFPNYSSELNVNALELDDSALYLCASKAGVGETQYFGPGTRLLVL.

The chain uses TRBV10-3 and TRBJ2-6; possibly TRBD2 for D (5 bases). Germline CDR1 reads ENHRY; CDR2 reads SYGVKD. The CDR3 runs 13 residues. CDR3 residues: CASAGPGANVLTF. CDR3 coding DNA: TGTGCATCTGCGGGCCCGGGGGCCAACGTCCTGACTTTC.

V is TRBV6-5 and J is TRBJ2-3; D gene ambiguous. V was shortened by 0 bases and J by 2 bases, with 9 bases between the two germline ends. CDR3 size: 15 residues. Germline V gene sequence: CDR1 MNHEY, CDR2 SVGAGI. CDR3 nucleotide sequence: TGTGCCAGCAGTTACTCTGAAGCGAACACAGATACGCAGTATTTT. Translated, it gives CASSYSEANTDTQYF.

In this sample, this clone turned up a few times. The chain employs TRBV6-5 and TRBJ2-5; D possibly corresponds to TRBD1 (6 bases). This CDR3 has 13 residues. Per germline, CDR1 MNHEY and CDR2 SVGAGI. V was pared by 6 bases and J by 5 bases, with 13 bases between. This chain's CDR3 is CASRPRGTETQYF. The CDR3 DNA follows: TGTGCCAGCAGGCCCAGGGGAACGGAGACCCAGTACTTC.

V usage is TRBV10-3 and J usage is TRBJ1-2, with a possible D match to TRBD1 (5 bases). CDR1 is ENHRY and CDR2 is SYGVKD in the germline V gene. Trimming removed 6 bases at V and 2 bases at J, with 16 bases between. The CDR3 loop spans 15 amino acids. The chain's CDR3 is CAISDRASRNYGYTF. The CDR3 nucleotides are TGTGCCATCAGCGACAGAGCCAGCAGAAACTATGGCTACACCTTC.

J is TRBJ2-5 and V is TRBV29-1, with a possible D match to TRBD2 (5 bases). CDR1 and CDR2 from the germline V gene are SQVTM and ANQGSEA. V dropped 5 bases and J dropped 3 bases, with 16 bases sitting between them. There are 14 residues in the CDR3. This chain's CDR3 is CSVLAPSGKETQYF. CDR3 nucleotides: TGCAGCGTTTTGGCCCCGTCGGGAAAAGAGACCCAGTACTTC.

The chain has TRBV6-6 and TRBJ2-5, with D unresolved. The germline CDR1 and CDR2 sequences are MNHNY and SVGAGI (reference sequence). The V end lost 4 bases, the J end lost 5 bases, and 5 bases lay between the germline ends. This CDR3 region has 11 residues. The CDR3 coding sequence is TGTGCCAGCAGTTTCAGGGAGACCCAGTACTTC. It is translated as CASSFRETQYF.

This clone was seen more than once but under ten times. The chain has TRBV5-6 and TRBJ2-3; 9 bases line up with TRBD1. Unmatched junction bases numbered 11, after V lost 4 bases and J lost 2 bases. The germline gives CDR1 SGHDT, CDR2 YYEEEE. The CDR3 has 17 residues. The CDR3 sequence is CASSPATGGTSTDTQYF. The CDR3 DNA is TGTGCCAGCAGCCCAGCGACAGGGGGTACCTCCACAGATACGCAGTATTTT.

V gene TRBV30 combines with J gene TRBJ1-2; possibly TRBD1 for D (5 bases). Trimming removed 0 bases from V and 8 bases from J, with 13 bases in between. CDR1 and CDR2 (germline): GTSNPN, SVGIG (reference sequence). The CDR3 spans 13 residues. The CDR3 DNA reads TGTGCCTGGAGTGTATCCAGGGTCGGCGGCTACACCTTC. Its protein product is CAWSVSRVGGYTF.

This chain links TRBV19 with TRBJ2-7; tentatively, D is TRBD1 (6 bases). The CDR3 is 13 residues long. Germline lookup yields CDR1 LNHDA and CDR2 SQIVND (reference sequence). V was pared by 9 bases and J by 2 bases, with 14 bases between. In nucleotides, the CDR3 is TGTGCCAGCTCAGGGGCCCCTACCTACGAGCAGTACTTC. Translated, it gives CASSGAPTYEQYF.

The chain carries TRBV4-2 and TRBJ2-2; 11 nucleotides agree with TRBD2. Germline loops: CDR1 LGHNA, CDR2 YNFKEQ. Germline trimming cut 3 bases from V and 0 bases from J; bases unmatched to any gene: 6. CDR3 size: 18 residues. Here the CDR3 DNA reads TGTGCCAGCAGCCACCTGACTAGCGGGGTAACGAACACCGGGGAGCTGTTTTTT. It translates to CASSHLTSGVTNTGELFF.

The chain links TRBV7-8 to TRBJ2-1; TRBD1 might be the D (5 bases). Germline lookup yields CDR1 SGHVS and CDR2 FQNEAQ. The CDR3 runs 14 residues. Trimming stripped 1 base from V and 4 bases from J, with 8 bases between. CDR3 sequence (DNA): TGTGCCAGCAGCTTAGTATCAGGGTACAATGAGCAGTTCTTC. Translating gives CASSLVSGYNEQFF.

This rearrangement joins TRBV30 to TRBJ2-1; 8 positions match TRBD2. Unmatched junction bases numbered 10, after V lost 0 bases and J lost 6 bases. Germline values: CDR1 GTSNPN, CDR2 SVGIG (reference sequence). The CDR3 contains 16 residues. The CDR3 bases are TGTGCCTGGAGTGTCCCATTCGGGGGGGAGCCCAATGAGCAGTTCTTC. Residues: CAWSVPFGGEPNEQFF.

The chain is built from TRBV10-3 and TRBJ2-1; no clear D. Germline values: CDR1 ENHRY, CDR2 SYGVKD. V shed 4 bases and J shed 3 bases, with 1 base lying between them. The CDR3 has 11 residues. CDR3: CAISVYNEQFF. The CDR3 DNA reads as TGTGCCATCAGTGTCTACAATGAGCAGTTCTTC.

The chain employs TRBV30 and TRBJ1-1; D ambiguous. CDR1 and CDR2 (germline): GTSNPN, SVGIG (reference sequence). V dropped 4 bases and J dropped 8 bases, with 17 bases sitting between them. The CDR3 is made up of 13 amino acids. The CDR3 loop reads CAWNGGSPWEAFF. As DNA, the CDR3 is TGTGCCTGGAACGGAGGCTCCCCTTGGGAAGCTTTCTTT. The entire variable domain, with the rest obtained from reference TRBV30 and TRBJ1-1, is as follows: SQTIHQWPATLVQPVGSPLSLECTVEGTSNPNLYWYRQAAGRGLQLLFYSVGIGQISSEVPQNLSASRPQDRQFILSSKKLLLSDSGFYLCAWNGGSPWEAFFGQGTRLTVV.

J is TRBJ1-2 and V is TRBV29-1; D is unclear. This CDR3 is 14 amino acids long. The V gene's germline CDR1 is SQVTM and CDR2 ANQGSEA. The germline V and J ends were trimmed by 4 bases and 0 bases, with 12 bases remaining between them. The CDR3 coding sequence is TGCAGCGTTGGAGAACCCACCGCTAACTATGGCTACACCTTC. Translation gives CSVGEPTANYGYTF.

In this sample, this clone turned up once. This chain links TRBV4-3 with TRBJ1-6; D ambiguous. Trimming removed 0 bases from V and 0 bases from J, with 9 bases in between. The CDR3 contains 17 residues. The germline V gene has CDR1 LGHNA and CDR2 YSLEER. DNA for the CDR3: TGCGCCAGCAGCCAAGATACCGGGAGCTCCTATAATTCACCCCTCCACTTT. Protein product: CASSQDTGSSYNSPLHF.

The CDR3 DNA sequence: TGCAGCGTCGACAGGGATGTGAATACGCAGTATTTT. It codes for CSVDRDVNTQYF. The rearrangement joins TRBV29-1 to TRBJ2-3; 7 nucleotides agree with TRBD1. V shed 6 bases and J 7 bases; nucleotides not matched to a gene: 7. Germline V gene data show CDR1 as SQVTM and CDR2 as ANQGSEA. The CDR3 is 12 amino acids.

This chain joins TRBV30 and TRBJ2-1, with D possibly matching TRBD2 (7 bases). This CDR3 comprises 14 residues. Germline-derived CDR1 and CDR2 are GTSNPN and SVGIG (reference sequence). V was pared by 3 bases and J by 10 bases, with 19 bases between. The DNA for the CDR3 is TGTGCCTGGAGCCCCGGCGGGGGCCACAGAGAGCAGTTCTTC. It is translated as CAWSPGGGHREQFF.